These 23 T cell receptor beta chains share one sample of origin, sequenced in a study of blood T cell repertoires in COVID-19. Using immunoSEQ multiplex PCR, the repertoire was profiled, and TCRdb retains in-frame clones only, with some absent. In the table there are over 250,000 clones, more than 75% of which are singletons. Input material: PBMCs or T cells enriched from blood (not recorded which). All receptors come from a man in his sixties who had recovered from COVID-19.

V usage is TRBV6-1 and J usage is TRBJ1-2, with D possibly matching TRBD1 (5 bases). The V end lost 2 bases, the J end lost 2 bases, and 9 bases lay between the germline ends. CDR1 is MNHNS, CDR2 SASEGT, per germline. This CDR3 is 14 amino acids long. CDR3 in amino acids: CASSERGSNYGYTF. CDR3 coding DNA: TGTGCCAGCAGTGAAAGGGGTTCAAACTATGGCTACACCTTC.

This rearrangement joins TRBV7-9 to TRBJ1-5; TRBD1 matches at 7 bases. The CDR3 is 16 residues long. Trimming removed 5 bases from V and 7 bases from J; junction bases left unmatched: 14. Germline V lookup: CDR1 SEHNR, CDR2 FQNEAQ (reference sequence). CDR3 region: CASSLGQEGLVQPQHF. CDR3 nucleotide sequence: TGTGCCAGCAGCCTCGGACAGGAGGGCCTCGTGCAGCCCCAGCATTTT.

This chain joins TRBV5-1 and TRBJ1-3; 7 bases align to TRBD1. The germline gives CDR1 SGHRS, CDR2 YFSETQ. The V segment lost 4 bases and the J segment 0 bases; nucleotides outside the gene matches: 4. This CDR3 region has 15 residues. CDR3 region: CASSNRGSSGNTIYF. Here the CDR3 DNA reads TGCGCCAGCAGCAACAGGGGAAGCTCTGGAAACACCATATATTTT.

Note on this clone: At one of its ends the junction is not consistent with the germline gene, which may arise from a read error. CDR3 DNA: TGTGCCAGCAGTGACTCCCGGACAGGAGGTTCACCCCTCCACTTT. It yields the protein CASSDSRTGGSPLHF. J is TRBJ1-6 and V is TRBV6-2 or TRBV6-3; 7 positions match TRBD1. Per germline, CDR1 MNHEY and CDR2 SVGEGT. This CDR3 comprises 15 residues.

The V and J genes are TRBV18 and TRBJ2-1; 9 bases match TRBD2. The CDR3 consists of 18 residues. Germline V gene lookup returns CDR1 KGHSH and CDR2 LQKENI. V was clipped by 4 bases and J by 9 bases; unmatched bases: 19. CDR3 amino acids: CASSQTPGGSGGMGEQFF. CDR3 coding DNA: TGTGCCAGCTCACAGACACCGGGTGGAAGCGGGGGGATGGGTGAGCAGTTCTTC.

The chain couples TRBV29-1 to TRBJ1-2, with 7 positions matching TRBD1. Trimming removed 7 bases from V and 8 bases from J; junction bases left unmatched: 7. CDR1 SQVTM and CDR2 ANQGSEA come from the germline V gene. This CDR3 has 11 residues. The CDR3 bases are TGCAGCGGACAGGGTTCTGGGGGCTACACCTTC. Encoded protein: CSGQGSGGYTF.

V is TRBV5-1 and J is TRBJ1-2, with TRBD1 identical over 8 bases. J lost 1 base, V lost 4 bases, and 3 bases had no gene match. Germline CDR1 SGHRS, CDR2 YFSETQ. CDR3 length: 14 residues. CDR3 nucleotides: TGCGCCAGCAGCCCCGGACAGGGTAACTATGGCTACACCTTC. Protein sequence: CASSPGQGNYGYTF. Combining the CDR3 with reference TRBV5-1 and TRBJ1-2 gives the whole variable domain KAGVTQTPRYLIKTRGQQVTLSCSPISGHRSVSWYQQTPGQGLQFLFEYFSETQRNKGNFPGRFSGRQFSNSRSEMNVSTLELGDSALYLCASSPGQGNYGYTFGSGTRLTVV.

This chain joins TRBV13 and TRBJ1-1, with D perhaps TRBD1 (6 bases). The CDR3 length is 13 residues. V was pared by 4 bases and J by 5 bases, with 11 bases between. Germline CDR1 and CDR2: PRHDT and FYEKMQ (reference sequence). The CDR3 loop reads CASSSTGQTEAFF. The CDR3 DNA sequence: TGTGCCAGCAGCTCAACAGGGCAAACTGAAGCTTTCTTT.

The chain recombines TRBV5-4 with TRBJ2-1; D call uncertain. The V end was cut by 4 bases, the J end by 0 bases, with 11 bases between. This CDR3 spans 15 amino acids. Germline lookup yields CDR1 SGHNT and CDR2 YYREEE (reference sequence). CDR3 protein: CASSPLIGSYNEQFF. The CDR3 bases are TGTGCCAGCAGCCCCTTAATCGGCTCCTACAATGAGCAGTTCTTC.

The CDR3 bases are TGTGCCAGCACCACACAGGGGGCTGGTGAAAAACTGTTTTTT. Encoded protein: CASTTQGAGEKLFF. The chain links TRBV3-1 (or the pseudogene TRBV3-2) to TRBJ1-4; 9 nucleotides agree with TRBD1. CDR1 and CDR2 (germline): LGHDT, YNNKEL (reference sequence). The CDR3 loop spans 14 amino acids. Trimming took 7 bases from V and 7 from J; bases not matched to a gene: 7.

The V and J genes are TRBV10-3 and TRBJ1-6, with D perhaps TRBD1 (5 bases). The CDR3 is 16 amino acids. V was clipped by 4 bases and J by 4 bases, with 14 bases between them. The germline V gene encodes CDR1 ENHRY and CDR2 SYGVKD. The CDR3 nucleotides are TGTGCCATCAGTGTGGAGGGACGTCCTTATAATTCACCCCTCCACTTT. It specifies CAISVEGRPYNSPLHF.

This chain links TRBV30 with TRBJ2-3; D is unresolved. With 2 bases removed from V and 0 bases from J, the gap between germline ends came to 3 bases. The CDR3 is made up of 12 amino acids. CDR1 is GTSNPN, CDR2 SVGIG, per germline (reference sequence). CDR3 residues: CAWSLSTDTQYF. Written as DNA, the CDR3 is TGTGCCTGGAGTTTAAGCACAGATACGCAGTATTTT.

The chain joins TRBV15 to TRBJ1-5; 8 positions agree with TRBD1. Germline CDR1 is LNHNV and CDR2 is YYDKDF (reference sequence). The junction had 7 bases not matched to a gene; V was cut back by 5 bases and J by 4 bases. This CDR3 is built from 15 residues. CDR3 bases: TGTGCCACCAGCGGGGGACAGGTTCCGAATCAGCCCCAGCATTTT. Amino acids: CATSGGQVPNQPQHF. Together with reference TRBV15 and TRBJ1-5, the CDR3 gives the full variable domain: DAMVIQNPRYQVTQFGKPVTLSCSQTLNHNVMYWYQQKSSQAPKLLFHYYDKDFNNEADTPDNFQSRRPNTSFCFLDIRSPGLGDTAMYLCATSGGQVPNQPQHFGDGTRLSIL.

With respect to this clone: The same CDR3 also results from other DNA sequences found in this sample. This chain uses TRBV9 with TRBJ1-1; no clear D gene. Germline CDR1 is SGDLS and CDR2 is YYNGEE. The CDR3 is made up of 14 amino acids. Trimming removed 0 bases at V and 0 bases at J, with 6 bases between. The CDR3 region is CASSVGGMNTEAFF. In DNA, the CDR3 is TGTGCCAGCAGCGTAGGAGGGATGAACACTGAAGCTTTCTTT.

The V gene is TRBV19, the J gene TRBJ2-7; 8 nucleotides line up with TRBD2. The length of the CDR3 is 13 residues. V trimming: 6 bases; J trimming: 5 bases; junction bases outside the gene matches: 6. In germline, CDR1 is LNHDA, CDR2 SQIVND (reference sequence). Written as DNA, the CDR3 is TGTGCCAGTAGGAAGTCGGGGGGGAACGAGCAGTACTTC. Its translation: CASRKSGGNEQYF.

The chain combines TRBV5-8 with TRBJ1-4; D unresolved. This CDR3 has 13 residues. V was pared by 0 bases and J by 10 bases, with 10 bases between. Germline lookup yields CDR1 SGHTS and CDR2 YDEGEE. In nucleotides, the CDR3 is TGTGCCAGCAGCTTGGCGGGAGAGGGAAAACTGTTTTTT. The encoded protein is CASSLAGEGKLFF.

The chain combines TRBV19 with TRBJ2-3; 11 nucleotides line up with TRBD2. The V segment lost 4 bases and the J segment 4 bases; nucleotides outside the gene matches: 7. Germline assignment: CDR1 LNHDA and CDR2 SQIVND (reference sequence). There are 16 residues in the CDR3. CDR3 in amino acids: CASSSLPSGGSDTQYF. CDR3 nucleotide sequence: TGTGCCAGTAGTAGCCTGCCTAGCGGGGGGTCAGATACGCAGTATTTT. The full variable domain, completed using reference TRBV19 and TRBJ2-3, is DGGITQSPKYLFRKEGQNVTLSCEQNLNHDAMYWYRQDPGQGLRLIYYSQIVNDFQKGDIAEGYSVSREKKESFPLTVTSAQKNPTAFYLCASSSLPSGGSDTQYFGPGTRLTVL.

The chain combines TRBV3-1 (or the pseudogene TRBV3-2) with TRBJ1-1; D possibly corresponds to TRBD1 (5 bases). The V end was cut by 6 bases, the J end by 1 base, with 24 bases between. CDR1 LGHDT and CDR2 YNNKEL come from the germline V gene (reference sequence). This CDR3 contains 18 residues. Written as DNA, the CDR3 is TGTGCCAGCAGTGCCGGGGCCGAACGTCGGAGGGGGAACACTGAAGCTTTCTTT. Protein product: CASSAGAERRRGNTEAFF.

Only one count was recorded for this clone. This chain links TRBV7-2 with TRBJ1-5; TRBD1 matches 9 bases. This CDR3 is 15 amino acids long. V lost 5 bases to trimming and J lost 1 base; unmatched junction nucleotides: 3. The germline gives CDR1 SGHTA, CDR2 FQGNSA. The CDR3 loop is CASSRDRESNQPQHF. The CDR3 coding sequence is TGTGCCAGCAGCCGGGACAGGGAAAGCAATCAGCCCCAGCATTTT.

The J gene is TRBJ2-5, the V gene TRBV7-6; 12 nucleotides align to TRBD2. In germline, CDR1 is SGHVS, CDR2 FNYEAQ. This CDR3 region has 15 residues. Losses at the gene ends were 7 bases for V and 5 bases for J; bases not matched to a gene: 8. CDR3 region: CASKRTSGVGETQYF. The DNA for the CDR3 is TGTGCCAGCAAACGGACTAGCGGGGTGGGGGAGACCCAGTACTTC.

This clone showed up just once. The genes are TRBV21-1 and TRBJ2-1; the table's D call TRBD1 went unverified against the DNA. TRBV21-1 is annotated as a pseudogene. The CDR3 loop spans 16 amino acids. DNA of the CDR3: TGTGCCAGCAGCACCTGTCAGGACAGGGTTTGGAATGAGCAGTTCTTC. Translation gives CASSTCQDRVWNEQFF.

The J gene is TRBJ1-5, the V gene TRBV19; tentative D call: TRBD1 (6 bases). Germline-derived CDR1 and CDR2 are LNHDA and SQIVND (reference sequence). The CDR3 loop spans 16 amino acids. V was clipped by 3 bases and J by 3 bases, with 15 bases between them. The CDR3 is CASSIGGGRPNQPQHF. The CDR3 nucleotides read TGTGCCAGTAGTATCGGGGGGGGCCGGCCCAATCAGCCCCAGCATTTT.

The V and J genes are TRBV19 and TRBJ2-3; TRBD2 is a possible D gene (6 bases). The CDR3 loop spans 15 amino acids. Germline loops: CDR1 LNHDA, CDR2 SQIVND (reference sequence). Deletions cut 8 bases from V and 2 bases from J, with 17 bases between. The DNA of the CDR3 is TGTGCCAGTCTCAGGCGGGGCGGTAACACAGATACGCAGTATTTT. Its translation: CASLRRGGNTDTQYF. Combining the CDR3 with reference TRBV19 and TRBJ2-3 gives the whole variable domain DGGITQSPKYLFRKEGQNVTLSCEQNLNHDAMYWYRQDPGQGLRLIYYSQIVNDFQKGDIAEGYSVSREKKESFPLTVTSAQKNPTAFYLCASLRRGGNTDTQYFGPGTRLTVL.